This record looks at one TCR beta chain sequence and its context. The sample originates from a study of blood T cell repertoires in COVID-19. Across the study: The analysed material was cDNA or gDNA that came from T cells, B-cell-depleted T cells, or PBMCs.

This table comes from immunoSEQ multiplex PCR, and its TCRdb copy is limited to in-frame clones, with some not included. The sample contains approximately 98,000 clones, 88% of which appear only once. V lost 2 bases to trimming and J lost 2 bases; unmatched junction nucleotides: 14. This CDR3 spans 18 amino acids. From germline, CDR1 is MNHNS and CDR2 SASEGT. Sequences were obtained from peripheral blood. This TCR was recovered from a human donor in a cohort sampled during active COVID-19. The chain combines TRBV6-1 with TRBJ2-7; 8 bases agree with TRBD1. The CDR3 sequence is CASSEFLLGQGFAYEQYF. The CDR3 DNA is TGTGCCAGCAGTGAATTTCTGCTAGGACAGGGATTCGCCTACGAGCAGTACTTC.